This T cell receptor beta chain originates from a study of cytomegalovirus exposure and HLA in healthy donors. Turning to the study itself: Earlier, almost 120 million unique TCR beta sequences were recovered from approximately 200 million T cells by an analysis. Whole-study findings and limits: In vitro confirmation showed a few CMV-associated chains to be CMV antigen specific. In an earlier analysis, in approximately 630 donors, most V segments appeared productive either ~90% or ~30% of the time.

A multiplex PCR was run with 60 Vbeta primers and 13 Jbeta primers. Profiling relied on immunoSEQ multiplex PCR, and the TCRdb table lists in-frame clones only, not all of them. The data show some 170,000 clones, approximately 72% seen once. There are 13 residues in the CDR3. V was trimmed by 4 bases and J by 2 bases, leaving 8 bases between them. The germline CDR1 and CDR2 sequences are SGHVS and FNYEAQ. Remarks on this clone: Its antigen is still unknown.

The clonotype comes from a human donor in good health. Input material: PBMCs. The chain employs TRBV7-6 and TRBJ1-1; tentative D call: TRBD1 (5 bases). CDR3 DNA sequence: TGTGCCAGCAGCTGGGGGGGTAACACTGAAGCTTTCTTT. Amino acids: CASSWGGNTEAFF.